Shown below are 16 T cell receptor beta chains from a single sample sequenced in a study of cytomegalovirus exposure and HLA in healthy donors. Both 60 Vbeta primers and 13 Jbeta primers went into the PCR. The assay was immunoSEQ multiplex PCR, and TCRdb's table has in-frame clones only and misses some. The sample contains 70,000 to 90,000 clones, under 80% of which appear only once. The specimen was PBMCs. The origin of the receptors is a male donor in good health and CMV-seropositive.

Only a few counts were recorded for this clone. The chain couples TRBV14 to TRBJ1-5, with D unresolved. CDR3 length equals 13 residues. The V end lost 2 bases, the J end lost 4 bases, and 6 bases lay between the germline ends. Germline-derived CDR1 and CDR2 are SGHDN and FVKESK. The DNA of the CDR3 is TGTGCCAGCAGCCAAATGGAGAATCAGCCCCAGCATTTT. Translated: CASSQMENQPQHF.

The rearrangement uses TRBV7-9 and TRBJ1-2; D gene uncertain. The CDR3 is 13 residues long. Germline CDR1 SEHNR, CDR2 FQNEAQ (reference sequence). Between the trimmed V and J ends, which lost 4 bases and 3 bases, there was a span of 9 bases. This CDR3 is CASSSVSHYGYTF. CDR3 nucleotide sequence: TGTGCCAGCAGCTCCGTATCTCACTATGGCTACACCTTC.

The J gene is TRBJ2-7, the V gene TRBV5-1; D perhaps matches TRBD2 (6 bases). The CDR3 contains 12 residues. Trimming cost V 0 bases and J 6 bases, with 7 bases left between them. Germline V gene data show CDR1 as SGHRS and CDR2 as YFSETQ. For the CDR3, the DNA is TGCGCCAGCAGCTTGGCCGGGAGCGAGCAGTACTTC. Protein sequence: CASSLAGSEQYF.

J is TRBJ2-1 and V is TRBV7-2; D may be TRBD2 (6 bases). Per germline, CDR1 SGHTA and CDR2 FQGNSA. V was pared by 7 bases and J by 4 bases, with 14 bases between. CDR3 size: 14 residues. CDR3 DNA: TGTGCCAGCACTTGGAGGGGCCTTTACAATGAGCAGTTCTTC. Its translation is CASTWRGLYNEQFF.

V usage is TRBV7-9 and J usage is TRBJ2-5; D may be TRBD2 (5 bases). V lost 7 bases and J lost 0, with 15 bases in between. Germline CDR1 SEHNR, CDR2 FQNEAQ (reference sequence). This CDR3 is built from 15 residues. CDR3 residues: CASITSAGYQETQYF. As DNA, the CDR3 is TGTGCCAGCATAACGTCGGCGGGCTACCAAGAGACCCAGTACTTC.

The J gene is TRBJ2-1, the V gene TRBV5-1; maybe TRBD2 (6 bases). Germline V gene sequence: CDR1 SGHRS, CDR2 YFSETQ. The V end lost 4 bases, the J end lost 0 bases, and 14 bases lay between the germline ends. The CDR3 has 16 amino acids. CDR3 region: CASSRRGADSYNEQFF. CDR3 DNA: TGCGCCAGCAGCCGGCGGGGAGCGGACTCCTACAATGAGCAGTTCTTC.

The chain recombines TRBV21-1 with TRBJ1-6; TRBD1 reflects the table's D call only, with no check against the DNA. TRBV21-1 is recorded as a pseudogene. The CDR3 loop spans 16 amino acids. CDR3 residues: CASSNRTGPLNSPLHF. The CDR3 region has the DNA TGTGCCAGCAGTAACAGGACAGGCCCCCTTAATTCACCCCTCCACTTT.

The chain combines TRBV27 with TRBJ1-1, with 8 nucleotides matching TRBD1. CDR3 length: 14 amino acids. The germline gives CDR1 MNHEY, CDR2 SMNVEV (reference sequence). Trimming took 3 bases from V and 5 from J; bases not matched to a gene: 5. CDR3 amino acids: CASSLQGAGTEAFF. In DNA, the CDR3 is TGTGCCAGCAGTTTGCAGGGGGCAGGTACTGAAGCTTTCTTT.

V and J are TRBV10-3 and TRBJ1-3; D ambiguous. The CDR3 length is 16 residues. Looked up from germline, CDR1 is ENHRY and CDR2 is SYGVKD. V was clipped by 2 bases and J by 0 bases, with 11 bases between them. CDR3 DNA: TGTGCCATCAGTGAGGCGCCAGGCAGCTCTGGAAACACCATATATTTT. The encoded protein is CAISEAPGSSGNTIYF.

This clone was picked up one time. The V gene is TRBV13, the J gene TRBJ2-5, with no clear D. The CDR3 is made up of 13 amino acids. Germline V gene sequence: CDR1 PRHDT, CDR2 FYEKMQ (reference sequence). V was pared by 4 bases and J by 5 bases, with 11 bases between. The CDR3 here is CASSSIYSETQYF. The CDR3 DNA reads TGTGCCAGCAGCTCAATCTATTCGGAGACCCAGTACTTC.

This clone was seen a few times. This chain connects TRBV30 to TRBJ2-5; 7 bases map to TRBD2. Trimming removed 3 bases from V and 1 base from J; junction bases left unmatched: 11. The CDR3 length is 16 residues. Germline assignment: CDR1 GTSNPN and CDR2 SVGIG (reference sequence). The CDR3 nucleotides read TGTGCCTGGAGAGTTCGGGGGGAGGGCCTCCAAGAGACCCAGTACTTC. The encoded protein is CAWRVRGEGLQETQYF.

This chain uses TRBV4-2 with TRBJ1-3; D uncertain. In germline, CDR1 is LGHNA, CDR2 YNFKEQ. V was trimmed by 0 bases and J by 0 bases, leaving 12 bases between them. The CDR3 sequence is 17 residues long. CDR3 nucleotides: TGTGCCAGCAGCCAAGACGGGAACAGTCTCTCTGGAAACACCATATATTTT. It encodes CASSQDGNSLSGNTIYF.

The gene calls are TRBV29-1 and TRBJ2-3, with 8 nucleotides matching TRBD1. The CDR3 contains 13 residues. Germline CDR1 and CDR2: SQVTM and ANQGSEA. CDR3 residues: CTARGQGLDTQYF. The CDR3 nucleotides read TGCACCGCCCGTGGACAGGGTTTAGATACGCAGTATTTT.

The chain carries TRBV2 and TRBJ1-5; 7 nucleotides line up with TRBD1. V lost 6 bases and J lost 6; bases outside the gene matches: 8. Germline V gene sequence: CDR1 SNHLY, CDR2 FYNNEI. CDR3 length: 14 residues. The chain's CDR3 is CASRERQGSQPQHF. For the CDR3, the DNA is TGTGCCAGCAGGGAAAGACAGGGTAGTCAGCCCCAGCATTTT.

The J gene is TRBJ1-2, the V gene TRBV4-3, with D maybe TRBD1 (6 bases). Trimming took off 4 bases at V and 8 bases at J, with 17 bases between the two ends. Germline lookup yields CDR1 LGHNA and CDR2 YSLEER. This CDR3 has 14 residues. In DNA, the CDR3 is TGCGCCAGCAGCCTACATATACAGGGAAGCGGCTACACCTTC. This translates into CASSLHIQGSGYTF.

The V gene is TRBV6-5, the J gene TRBJ1-3; D is undetermined. CDR1 and CDR2 from the germline V gene are MNHEY and SVGAGI. The V and J ends lost 2 bases and 0 bases respectively, with 5 bases between them. The CDR3 totals 14 residues. The CDR3 sequence is CASSYAGSGNTIYF. The CDR3 nucleotides read TGTGCCAGCAGTTACGCGGGCTCTGGAAACACCATATATTTT.